Listed here are 10 T cell receptor beta chains from one sample, sequenced in a study of a mutant IDH1 vaccine in newly diagnosed glioma. Time point here: week 47, end of study. Each dose delivered 300 ug of mutant IDH1 20-mer peptide subcutaneously with imiquimod. Sequencing was performed with immunoSEQ multiplex PCR; in TCRdb, only in-frame clones are kept and a portion is missing. This sample carries tens of thousands of clones, about 92% of them seen once, and the ten largest clones take about 2%. Their antigens remain unidentified. Sequencing was performed on PBMCs, taken from a glioma patient whose treatment included an IDH1 peptide vaccine. All receptors come from a man between 35 and 55 years old with glioma.

The rearrangement joins TRBV19 to TRBJ2-1, with 8 bases fitting TRBD2. The CDR3 runs to 14 residues. The J segment lost 4 bases and the V segment lost 5 bases, leaving 4 bases of the junction unmatched. The V gene's germline CDR1 is LNHDA and CDR2 SQIVND (reference sequence). This chain's CDR3 is CASSLTSGYNEQFF. CDR3 sequence (DNA): TGTGCCAGTAGTTTAACTAGCGGTTACAATGAGCAGTTCTTC.

The chain has TRBV30 and TRBJ1-3, with D uncertain. Germline assignment: CDR1 GTSNPN and CDR2 SVGIG (reference sequence). V lost 2 bases and J 4 bases, leaving 12 bases between the germline ends. CDR3 length equals 14 residues. As DNA, the CDR3 is TGTGCCTGGAGTAGGTCCAACCGGGGAAACACCATATATTTT. Translation: CAWSRSNRGNTIYF.

The chain recombines TRBV7-9 with TRBJ1-1, with D possibly TRBD1 on 5 matching bases. The CDR3 covers 15 residues. Germline V gene lookup returns CDR1 SEHNR and CDR2 FQNEAQ (reference sequence). Trimming removed 5 bases at V and 3 bases at J, with 16 bases between. The CDR3 is CASSPLEGLDTEAFF. The CDR3 DNA follows: TGTGCCAGCAGCCCCCTAGAGGGGTTAGACACTGAAGCTTTCTTT.

This chain connects TRBV25-1 to TRBJ2-5; D call uncertain. The CDR3 is made up of 15 amino acids. The V and J ends lost 4 bases and 4 bases respectively, with 16 bases between them. Germline CDR1 is MGHDK and CDR2 is SYGVNS. The CDR3 DNA is TGTGCCAGCAGTGCACCAAGCCGCGAAAGAGAGACCCAGTACTTC. Encoded protein: CASSAPSRERETQYF.

This clone came up once. V and J are TRBV11-3 and TRBJ2-2; D unresolved. The CDR3 runs to 15 residues. Trimming left V 3 bases short and J 4 bases short, with 12 bases between. Germline CDR1 SGHNT, CDR2 YENEEA. The CDR3 region is CASSFGVGSTGELFF. CDR3 DNA: TGTGCCAGCAGCTTTGGTGTGGGCAGCACCGGGGAGCTGTTTTTT.

The rearrangement joins TRBV5-1 to TRBJ2-1; tentative D call: TRBD2 (6 bases). Trimming took 3 bases from V and 2 from J, leaving 15 bases between them. Looked up from germline, CDR1 is SGHRS and CDR2 is YFSETQ. The CDR3 extends over 16 amino acids. The CDR3 nucleotides read TGCGCCAGCAGCTCACCCCGGGACTCGGCCTACAATGAGCAGTTCTTC. Translated, it gives CASSSPRDSAYNEQFF.

The chain uses TRBV28 and TRBJ1-5; no clear D gene. The CDR3 spans 16 residues. Germline V gene lookup returns CDR1 MDHEN and CDR2 SYDVKM. The V gene lost 5 bases and the J gene lost 3 bases, with 17 bases spanning the gap. CDR3 amino acids: CASSPMSIYANQPQHF. The CDR3 coding sequence is TGTGCCAGCAGTCCAATGTCAATCTATGCCAATCAGCCCCAGCATTTT.

The genes are TRBV6-1 and TRBJ1-4, with TRBD1 identical over 9 bases. J was trimmed by 3 bases and V by 9 bases; bases with no gene match: 5. The CDR3 length is 14 residues. Germline CDR1 reads MNHNS; CDR2 reads SASEGT. This chain's CDR3 is CASGTGWPNEKLFF. The CDR3 nucleotides read TGTGCCAGTGGGACAGGGTGGCCTAATGAAAAACTGTTTTTT.

The chain recombines TRBV28 with TRBJ2-7; 9 bases are shared with TRBD1. The CDR3 consists of 14 residues. Germline-derived CDR1 and CDR2 are MDHEN and SYDVKM. The V and J ends lost 5 bases and 3 bases, in that order; junction bases with no gene match: 5. The CDR3 DNA follows: TGTGCCAGCAGTCGGACAGGGGAGGGCTACGAGCAGTACTTC. Protein sequence: CASSRTGEGYEQYF.

V gene TRBV10-3 combines with J gene TRBJ1-1; D possibly corresponds to TRBD1 (5 bases). CDR3 length: 14 residues. Germline assignment: CDR1 ENHRY and CDR2 SYGVKD. The V end was cut by 9 bases, the J end by 0 bases, with 14 bases between. The CDR3: CAIRQTIMNTEAFF. CDR3 coding DNA: TGTGCCATACGACAGACTATTATGAACACTGAAGCTTTCTTT.